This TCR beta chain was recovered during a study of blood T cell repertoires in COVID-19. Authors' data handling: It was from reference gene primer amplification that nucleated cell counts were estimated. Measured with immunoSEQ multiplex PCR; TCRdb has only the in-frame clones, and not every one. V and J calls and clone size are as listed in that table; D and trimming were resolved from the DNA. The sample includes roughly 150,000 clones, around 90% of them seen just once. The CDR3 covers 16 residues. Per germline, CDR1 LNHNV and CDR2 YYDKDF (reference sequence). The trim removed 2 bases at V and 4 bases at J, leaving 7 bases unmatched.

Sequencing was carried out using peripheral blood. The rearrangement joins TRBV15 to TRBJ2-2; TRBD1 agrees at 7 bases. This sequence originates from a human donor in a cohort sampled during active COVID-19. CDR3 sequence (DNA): TGTGCCACCAGCAGATATGGGACAGCCGGCACCGGGGAGCTGTTTTTT. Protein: CATSRYGTAGTGELFF.